The 11 T cell receptor beta chains given below trace back to one sample, sequenced in a study of tumor and adjacent non-tumor tissue in lung cancer. Three rounds of nested PCR, following a modified ARM-PCR protocol, produced the TCRbeta library. TCRdb called the multiplex PCR reads again in MiXCR, with one record for every CDR3 protein. This sample yields roughly 75,000 distinct CDR3 sequences, of which roughly 70% are seen a single time; approximately 30% belongs to the top ten. The template was RNA from unsorted bulk tissue. More than 3 cm separated this lung sample from the edge of the tumor. Source material: distant non-tumor lung tissue. Receptors were obtained from a woman aged 50 to 60 with non-small cell lung cancer.

A word on this clonotype: Mismatch with germline at one junction end may stem from a read error. The chain uses TRBV11-2 and TRBJ2-1; D unclear. Germline CDR1 reads SGHAT; CDR2 reads FQNNGV. The CDR3 sequence is 14 residues long. The CDR3 is CASSFNPEANEEFF. The DNA of the CDR3 is TGTGCCAGCAGCTTTAATCCGGAAGCGAATGAGGAGTTCTTC.

Note on this clonotype: The junction and the germline gene differ at one end; a read error may be behind it. The chain employs TRBV4-1 and TRBJ2-2; D might be TRBD1 (5 bases). The CDR3 is 14 residues long. From germline, CDR1 is MGHRA and CDR2 YSYEKL. The CDR3 reads CASSQEGLTRELFF. The CDR3 nucleotides read TGCGCCAGCAGCCAAGAGGGGCTCACCAGGGAGCTGTTTTTT.

As to this clonotype: This likely comes from a read error, as the CDR3 has no conserved phenylalanine or tryptophan at its end. The gene calls are TRBV4-3 and TRBJ2-6; the match to TRBD1 covers 10 bases. Germline CDR1 is LGHNA and CDR2 is YSLEER. The CDR3 consists of 18 residues. The CDR3 is CASSQAETGGDGTNVLTY. The CDR3 nucleotides read TGCGCCAGCAGCCAAGCTGAGACAGGGGGCGATGGGACCAACGTCCTGACTTAC.

Concerning this clonotype itself: Because it lacks the conserved phenylalanine or tryptophan at the end, this CDR3 is likely a read error. The chain recombines TRBV5-5 with TRBJ2-1; 7 nucleotides match TRBD2. The CDR3 length is 16 residues. The V segment lost 0 bases and the J segment 6 bases; nucleotides outside the gene matches: 9. The germline gives CDR1 SGHKS, CDR2 YYEKEE (reference sequence). The CDR3 reads CASSLAPRTSINEQFL. The CDR3 DNA reads as TGTGCCAGCAGCTTGGCACCTAGGACTAGTATCAATGAGCAGTTCCTC.

The sample holds many counts of this clonotype. The chain joins TRBV6-2 or TRBV6-3 to TRBJ1-5; a weak D match, TRBD1 (6 bases). This CDR3 comprises 14 residues. The germline V and J ends were trimmed by 9 bases and 7 bases, with 19 bases remaining between them. The germline CDR1 and CDR2 sequences are MNHEY and SVGEGT. CDR3 DNA: TGTGCCAGTACCATTTTTGGGGGACACCAGCCCCAGCATTTT. Its translation: CASTIFGGHQPQHF.

The chain recombines TRBV24-1 with TRBJ2-7; 11 bases fit TRBD1. The CDR3 has 16 residues. Losses at the gene ends were 5 bases for V and 11 bases for J; bases not matched to a gene: 16. Germline V lookup: CDR1 KGHDR, CDR2 SFDVKD. The CDR3 loop reads CATSGQPGQGVGEKYF. As DNA, the CDR3 is TGTGCCACCAGTGGTCAACCGGGACAGGGGGTGGGTGAGAAGTACTTC.

On this clonotype itself: A read error may account for a junction end that differs from germline. The chain uses TRBV6-2 or TRBV6-3 and TRBJ1-5; the D is unclear. In germline, CDR1 is MNHEY, CDR2 SVGEGT. The CDR3 is 14 amino acids. CDR3 amino acids: CASSSDGSGKPQHF. The CDR3 nucleotides are TGTGCCAGCAGTTCCGATGGCAGCGGGAAGCCCCAACATTTT.

Concerning this clonotype: An end of the junction differs from the germline gene, which may be a read error. V usage is TRBV5-4 and J usage is TRBJ2-3; 11 positions match TRBD2. Germline CDR1 is SGHNT and CDR2 is YYREEE (reference sequence). The length of the CDR3 is 16 residues. This CDR3 reads CASSFGSGRDRDMQYF. The CDR3 DNA is TGTGCTAGCAGCTTCGGTAGCGGGAGGGATAGAGATATGCAGTATTTT.

The chain employs TRBV29-1 and TRBJ2-3; D gene uncertain. CDR3 length equals 12 residues. The germline V gene has CDR1 SQVTM and CDR2 ANQGSEA. The CDR3 loop is CNIDRGRDTQYF. CDR3 nucleotides: TGCAACATTGACCGTGGGCGGGATACGCAGTATTTT.

As for this clonotype: A much larger clone is a single base away; this may be a read error. The chain carries TRBV20-1 and TRBJ2-3, with D perhaps matching TRBD2 (5 bases). The CDR3 runs to 14 residues. Germline-derived CDR1 and CDR2 are DFQATT and SNEGSKA (reference sequence). CDR3 in amino acids: CSASKGLSIDTQYF. The CDR3 region has the DNA TGCAGTGCTAGCAAAGGACTCAGCATAGATACGCAGTATTTT.

This chain links TRBV24-1 with TRBJ2-5; 9 bases match TRBD1. Germline lookup yields CDR1 KGHDR and CDR2 SFDVKD. The ends lost 5 bases at V and 8 bases at J; junction bases unmatched: 11. This CDR3 has 15 amino acids. The CDR3: CATSVVGQGRDTQYF. The CDR3 DNA is TGTGCCACCAGTGTGGTTGGACAGGGGAGGGATACCCAGTACTTC.